One and the same sample provided the 4 T cell receptor beta chains below, sequenced in a study of blood T cell repertoires in COVID-19 (dated by TCRdb to about 2020). Library preparation employed the immunoSEQ multiplex PCR assay. Imported from immuneACCESS, the table was reduced by TCRdb to in-frame sequences with V and J called. These copies leave out some clones; in studies compared against another copy, an unresolved V gene accounts for under half, and the cause of the remainder is not known. Recorded for this sample are 250,000 to 300,000 clones; approximately 91% of them occurred a single time. In total, the top ten clones hold less than 2% of the sample. Specimen: PBMCs or T cells enriched from blood (not recorded which). Receptors were obtained from a woman aged 40 to 50 who had recovered from COVID-19.

The chain couples TRBV7-3 to TRBJ1-1, with a possible D match to TRBD1 (5 bases). There are 13 residues in the CDR3. From germline, CDR1 is SGHTA and CDR2 FQGTGA. V shed 6 bases and J shed 1 base, with 9 bases lying between them. CDR3 sequence (DNA): TGTGCCAGCAGGAAAACAGGGAACACTGAAGCTTTCTTT. It encodes CASRKTGNTEAFF. The full variable domain, rest sourced from reference TRBV7-3 and TRBJ1-1, is GAGVSQTPSNKVTEKGKYVELRCDPISGHTALYWYRQSLGQGPEFLIYFQGTGAADDSGLPNDRFFAVRPEGSVSTLKIQRTERGDSAVYLCASRKTGNTEAFFGQGTRLTVV.

The genes are TRBV30 and TRBJ1-1; weak D call: TRBD1 (5 bases). The CDR3 is made up of 13 amino acids. Trimming took off 1 base at V and 6 bases at J, with 12 bases between the two ends. CDR1 is GTSNPN and CDR2 is SVGIG in the germline V gene (reference sequence). CDR3 protein: CAWSGRGPAEAFF. CDR3 DNA: TGTGCCTGGAGTGGGAGGGGACCGGCTGAAGCTTTCTTT.

This chain connects TRBV7-3 to TRBJ2-1; 11 bases are shared with TRBD2. The CDR3 has 16 residues. CDR1 is SGHTA and CDR2 is FQGTGA in the germline V gene. V dropped 2 bases and J dropped 7; count of bases not matched to a gene: 7. CDR3 in amino acids: CASSLGVAGGENEQFF. CDR3 coding DNA: TGTGCCAGCAGCTTAGGGGTAGCGGGAGGGGAAAATGAGCAGTTCTTC. The variable domain in full, with the rest retrieved from reference TRBV7-3 and TRBJ2-1, is GAGVSQTPSNKVTEKGKYVELRCDPISGHTALYWYRQSLGQGPEFLIYFQGTGAADDSGLPNDRFFAVRPEGSVSTLKIQRTERGDSAVYLCASSLGVAGGENEQFFGPGTRLTVL.

The chain has TRBV7-9 and TRBJ2-7, with 10 nucleotides matching TRBD2. The length of the CDR3 is 15 residues. The V gene's germline CDR1 is SEHNR and CDR2 FQNEAQ (reference sequence). J lost 2 bases, V lost 5 bases, and 6 bases had no gene match. CDR3 DNA sequence: TGTGCCAGCAGCGACCTTAGCGGGAGGACCTACGAGCAGTACTTC. The encoded protein is CASSDLSGRTYEQYF.